The source of this TCR beta chain is a study of shared clonotypes between healthy human individuals. With respect to this clone: Its antigen remains unknown.

Some 31,000 T cell genomes (300 ng DNA) went into each PBMC replicate. Profiled with immunoSEQ multiplex PCR; TCRdb holds only in-frame clones, not every one. The sample records hundreds of thousands of clones, 70% to 80% being singletons. All donors qualified as healthy HIV-negative adults and had experienced no recent acute infections or vaccinations. Study results and limitations: A small donor pool kept down the genetic and exposure-history diversity that was represented.

This receptor was identified in a woman aged 40-49 years in good health. Some clones in this sample may be carry-over from other donors' samples. Sample: PBMCs.

CDR3 DNA: TGCGCCAGCAGCCAGACCCGACTAGCGCCCGACGAGCAGTACTTC. Translated, it gives CASSQTRLAPDEQYF. The J gene is TRBJ2-7, the V gene TRBV4-1, with 8 bases that match TRBD2. The CDR3 is 15 residues long. CDR1 MGHRA and CDR2 YSYEKL come from the germline V gene. The V and J ends lost 3 bases and 5 bases, in that order; junction bases with no gene match: 9.